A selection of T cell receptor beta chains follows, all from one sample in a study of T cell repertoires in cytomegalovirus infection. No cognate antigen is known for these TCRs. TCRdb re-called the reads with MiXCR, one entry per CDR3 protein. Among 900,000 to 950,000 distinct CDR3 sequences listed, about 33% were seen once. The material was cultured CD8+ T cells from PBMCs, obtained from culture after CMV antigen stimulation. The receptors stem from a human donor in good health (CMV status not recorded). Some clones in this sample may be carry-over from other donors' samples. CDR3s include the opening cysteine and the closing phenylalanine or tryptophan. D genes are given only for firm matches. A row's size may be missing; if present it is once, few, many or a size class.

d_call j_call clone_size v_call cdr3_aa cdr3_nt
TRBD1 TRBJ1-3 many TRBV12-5 CASGLVDRVPFSLSGNTIYF TGTGCTAGTGGTTTGGTGGACAGGGTGCCGTTCAGTCTTTCTGGAAACACCATATATTTT
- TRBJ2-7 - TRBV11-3 CASSLDTGVGAYEQYF TGTGCCAGCAGCTTAGATACTGGGGTCGGGGCCTACGAGCAGTACTTC
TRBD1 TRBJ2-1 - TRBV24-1 CATSDRQGYEQFF TGTGCCACCAGTGATCGACAGGGTTATGAGCAGTTCTTC
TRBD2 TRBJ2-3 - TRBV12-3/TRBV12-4 CASSPLGTTTDTQYF TGTGCCAGCAGTCCTCTGGGGACTACCACAGATACGCAGTATTTT
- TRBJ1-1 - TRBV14 CASSQDSGWNTEAFF TGTGCCAGCAGCCAAGATTCAGGGTGGAACACTGAAGCTTTCTTT
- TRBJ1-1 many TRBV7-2 CASSLARAGYMNTEAFF TGTGCCAGCAGCTTAGCGAGGGCAGGGTACATGAACACTGAAGCTTTCTTT
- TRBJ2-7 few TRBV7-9 CASSSEGYEQYF TGTGCCAGCAGCTCCGAAGGCTACGAGCAGTACTTC
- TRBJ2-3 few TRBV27 CASSFVGNGADTQYF TGTGCCAGCAGTTTTGTGGGGAATGGAGCAGATACGCAGTATTTT
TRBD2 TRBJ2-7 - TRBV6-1 CASSEAERGYYEQYF TGTGCCAGCAGTGAAGCGGAGCGGGGGTACTACGAGCAGTACTTC
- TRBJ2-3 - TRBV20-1 CSASLRRADTQYF TGCAGTGCTAGCCTCCGACGGGCAGATACGCAGTATTTT
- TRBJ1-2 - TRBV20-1 CSAQSSAPGWGYTF TGCAGTGCTCAGTCTTCGGCTCCTGGGTGGGGCTACACCTTC
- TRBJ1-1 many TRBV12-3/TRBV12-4 CASSPLPGLNTEAFF TGTGCCAGCAGTCCCCTACCGGGACTGAACACTGAAGCTTTCTTT
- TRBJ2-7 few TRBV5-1 CASSLGGGGEQYF TGCGCCAGCAGCTTAGGGGGGGGCGGCGAGCAGTACTTC
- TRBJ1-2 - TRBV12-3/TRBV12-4 CASSPTGAEGYTF TGTGCCAGCAGTCCGACAGGCGCGGAGGGCTACACCTTC
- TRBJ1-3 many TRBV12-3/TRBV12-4 CASSLASGNTIYF TGTGCCAGCAGCTTAGCCTCTGGAAACACCATATATTTT
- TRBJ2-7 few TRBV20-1 CSARNLQGSYEQYF TGCAGTGCTAGGAATTTGCAGGGGTCCTACGAGCAGTACTTC
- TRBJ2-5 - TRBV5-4 CASSLPLGETQYF TGTGCCAGCAGCTTGCCCTTAGGGGAGACCCAGTACTTC
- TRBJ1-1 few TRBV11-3 CASSWRDFTEAFF TGTGCCAGCAGCTGGAGGGACTTCACTGAAGCTTTCTTT
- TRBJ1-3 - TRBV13 CGSSLGPGTGNTIYF TGTGGCAGCAGCTTAGGCCCGGGGACTGGAAACACCATATATTTT
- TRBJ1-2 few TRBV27 CASSPAWLVGYGYTF TGTGCCAGCAGTCCGGCGTGGTTGGTCGGCTATGGCTACACCTTC
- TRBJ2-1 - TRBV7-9 CASSGRTMRASGDEQFF TGTGCCAGCAGCGGGCGGACTATGCGGGCCTCCGGGGATGAGCAGTTCTTC
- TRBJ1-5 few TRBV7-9 CASSLPGSGKPQHF TGTGCCAGCAGCTTACCAGGGTCAGGGAAGCCCCAGCATTTT
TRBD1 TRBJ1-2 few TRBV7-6 CASSGQPGQGASAYTF TGTGCCAGCAGCGGTCAACCGGGACAGGGGGCGTCGGCCTACACCTTC
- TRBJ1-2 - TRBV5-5 CATKDVRVAEGYTF TGTGCCACCAAGGACGTTCGTGTTGCAGAAGGCTACACCTTC
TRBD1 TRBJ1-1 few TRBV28 CASSPDRAEDEAFF TGTGCCAGCAGTCCCGACAGGGCGGAAGATGAAGCTTTCTTT
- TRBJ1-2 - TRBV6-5 CASSYSEEVGYTF TGTGCCAGCAGTTACTCGGAGGAAGTTGGCTACACCTTC
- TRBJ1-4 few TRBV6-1 CASAAMDFNEKLFF TGTGCCAGCGCGGCGATGGACTTTAATGAAAAACTGTTTTTT
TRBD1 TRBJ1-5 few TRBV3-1 CASSLQGANDQPQHF TGTGCCAGCAGCTTACAGGGGGCGAACGATCAGCCCCAGCATTTT
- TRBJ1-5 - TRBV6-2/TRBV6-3 CASMVRGRGYQPQHF TGTGCCAGCATGGTCCGAGGGAGAGGTTATCAGCCCCAGCATTTT
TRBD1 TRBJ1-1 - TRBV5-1 CASSSGQANQEAFF TGCGCCAGCAGTTCAGGACAGGCTAACCAAGAAGCTTTCTTT
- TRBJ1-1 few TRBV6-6 CASSYSPTRTENTEAFF TGTGCCAGCAGTTACTCTCCCACGAGGACAGAGAACACTGAAGCTTTCTTT
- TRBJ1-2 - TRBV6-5 CASSSGTLGDNTF TGTGCCAGCAGTTCCGGGACACTGGGAGACAACACCTTC
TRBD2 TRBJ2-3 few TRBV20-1 CSARASGASLDTQYF TGCAGTGCTAGAGCTAGCGGTGCCTCGTTGGATACGCAGTATTTT
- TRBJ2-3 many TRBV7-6 CASSSPGLRDTQYF TGTGCCAGCAGCAGTCCGGGGCTGAGAGATACGCAGTATTTT
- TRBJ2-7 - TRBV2 CASPGPYSYEQYF TGTGCCAGCCCCGGACCGTACTCCTACGAGCAGTACTTC
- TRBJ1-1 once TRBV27 CVSSFTSPGNTEAFF TGTGTCAGCAGTTTTACCAGCCCAGGGAACACTGAAGCTTTCTTT
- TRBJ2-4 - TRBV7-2 CASSWGGEKNIQYF TGTGCCAGCAGCTGGGGCGGGGAAAAAAACATTCAGTACTTC
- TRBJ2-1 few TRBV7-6 CASSEQTLENNEQFF TGTGCCAGCAGCGAACAGACCCTGGAAAACAATGAGCAGTTCTTC
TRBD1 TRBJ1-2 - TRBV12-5 CASGLAMGQGNYGYTF TGTGCTAGTGGTTTGGCCATGGGACAGGGTAACTATGGCTACACCTTC
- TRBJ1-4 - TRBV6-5 CASSYSSGRKLFF TGTGCCAGCAGTTACTCGAGTGGGAGAAAACTGTTTTTT
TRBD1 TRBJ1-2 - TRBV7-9 CASSSEASGGENGYTF TGTGCCAGCAGCTCAGAAGCATCAGGGGGCGAAAATGGCTACACCTTC
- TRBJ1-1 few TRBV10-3 CAINGSPNTEAFF TGTGCCATCAACGGTAGCCCGAACACTGAAGCTTTCTTT
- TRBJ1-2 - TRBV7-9 CASSLGRSSPYGYTF TGTGCCAGCAGCTTGGGTCGTAGCAGTCCCTATGGCTACACCTTC
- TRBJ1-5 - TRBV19 CASADPGNQPQHF TGTGCCAGTGCAGACCCGGGCAATCAGCCCCAGCATTTT
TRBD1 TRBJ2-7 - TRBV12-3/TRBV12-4 CASRLDRVAEQYF TGTGCCAGCAGACTTGACAGGGTGGCCGAGCAGTACTTC
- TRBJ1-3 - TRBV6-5 CASSYSSIDSGNTIYF TGTGCCAGCAGTTACTCGTCAATAGACTCTGGAAACACCATATATTTT
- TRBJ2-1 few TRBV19 CASSPGRAGWEQFF TGTGCCAGTAGTCCCGGACGGGCGGGTTGGGAGCAGTTCTTC
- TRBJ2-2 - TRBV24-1 CTTSDSRTGHTGELFF TGTACCACCAGTGATTCTCGAACAGGGCACACCGGGGAGCTGTTTTTT
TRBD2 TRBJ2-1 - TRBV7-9 CASSPRASSGGSSYNEQFF TGTGCCAGCAGCCCTAGGGCCTCGAGCGGGGGGAGCTCCTACAATGAGCAGTTCTTC
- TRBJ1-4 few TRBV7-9 CASSPPGLEKLFF TGTGCCAGCAGCCCCCCCGGGCTGGAAAAACTGTTTTTT
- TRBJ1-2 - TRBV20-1 CSARFLERDMTYGYTF TGCAGTGCTAGATTCTTGGAGCGTGATATGACCTATGGCTACACCTTC
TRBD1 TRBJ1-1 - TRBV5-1 CASSLRQGAFTEAFF TGCGCCAGCAGCTTGAGACAGGGGGCTTTCACTGAAGCTTTCTTT